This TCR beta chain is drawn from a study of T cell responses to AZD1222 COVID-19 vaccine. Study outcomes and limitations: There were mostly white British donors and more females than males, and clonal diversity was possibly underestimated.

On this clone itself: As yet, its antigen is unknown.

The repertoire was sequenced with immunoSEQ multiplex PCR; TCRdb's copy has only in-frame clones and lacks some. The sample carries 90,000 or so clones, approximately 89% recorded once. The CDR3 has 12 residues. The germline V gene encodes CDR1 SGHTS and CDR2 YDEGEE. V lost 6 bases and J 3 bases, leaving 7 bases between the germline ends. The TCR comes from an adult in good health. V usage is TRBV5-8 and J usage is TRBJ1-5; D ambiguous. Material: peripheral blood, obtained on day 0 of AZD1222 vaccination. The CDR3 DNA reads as TGTGCCAGCAACGAACTCAATCAGCCCCAGCATTTT. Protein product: CASNELNQPQHF.